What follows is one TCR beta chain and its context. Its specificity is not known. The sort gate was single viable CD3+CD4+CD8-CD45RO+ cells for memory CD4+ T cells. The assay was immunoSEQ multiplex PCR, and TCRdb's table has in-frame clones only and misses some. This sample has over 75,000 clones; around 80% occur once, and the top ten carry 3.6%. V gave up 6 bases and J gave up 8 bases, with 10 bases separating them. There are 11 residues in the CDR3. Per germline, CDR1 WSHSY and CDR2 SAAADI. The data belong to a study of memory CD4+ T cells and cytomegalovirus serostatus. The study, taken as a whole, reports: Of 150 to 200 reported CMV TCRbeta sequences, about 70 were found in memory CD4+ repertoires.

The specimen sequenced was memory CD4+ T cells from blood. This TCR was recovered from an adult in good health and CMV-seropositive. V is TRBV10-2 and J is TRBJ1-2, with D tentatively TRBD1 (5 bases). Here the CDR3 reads CASRGGAGYTF. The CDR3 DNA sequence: TGCGCCAGCAGGGGGGGAGCGGGCTACACCTTC.